Listed here are 17 T cell receptor beta chains from one sample, sequenced in a study of memory CD4+ T cells and cytomegalovirus serostatus (dated by TCRdb to about 2019). Library generation was performed with the immunoSEQ multiplex PCR assay. As stored in TCRdb, this immuneACCESS dataset retains in-frame rearrangements with V and J assigned. A fraction of the clones does not appear; measured against another copy, unresolved V genes explain less than half of the discrepancy, and the remainder lacks a known reason. The sample table shows some 52,000 clones, and about four fifths are seen once. The ten biggest clones cover approximately 1.9% of the sample. Single viable CD3+CD4+CD8-CD45RO+ cells were sorted as memory CD4+ T cells on a FACSAria II. Material for sequencing was memory CD4+ T cells from blood. The source is an adult in good health and CMV-seropositive.

This clone was observed a few times. The rearrangement uses TRBV28 and TRBJ1-1, with 8 positions matching TRBD1. The V gene end was trimmed by 5 bases and the J gene end by 3 bases; junction bases not matched to a gene: 8. CDR1 MDHEN and CDR2 SYDVKM come from the germline V gene. The CDR3 has 15 residues. CDR3 in DNA: TGTGCCAGCAGTCCCTCGGGACAGGAGTACACTGAAGCTTTCTTT. Its protein is CASSPSGQEYTEAFF.

The chain has TRBV11-2 and TRBJ1-1; D uncertain. The CDR3 is 11 amino acids. Trimming left V 6 bases short and J 6 bases short, with 8 bases between. Germline-derived CDR1 and CDR2 are SGHAT and FQNNGV. The CDR3 bases are TGTGCCAGCAGAAATTGGGCTGAAGCTTTCTTT. Encoded protein: CASRNWAEAFF.

This clone was recorded only once. The J gene is TRBJ2-7, the V gene TRBV14; D is possibly TRBD1 or TRBD2 (5 bases each). V was pared by 1 base and J by 1 base, with 14 bases between. Germline CDR1 SGHDN, CDR2 FVKESK. The CDR3 is 16 amino acids. CDR3 sequence reads: CASSQVFGTASYEQYF. DNA of the CDR3: TGTGCCAGCAGCCAAGTTTTCGGGACGGCTTCCTACGAGCAGTACTTC.

V gene TRBV19 combines with J gene TRBJ2-1, with unresolved D. This CDR3 comprises 16 residues. Germline V lookup: CDR1 LNHDA, CDR2 SQIVND (reference sequence). The germline V and J ends were trimmed by 4 bases and 4 bases, with 17 bases remaining between them. CDR3 amino acids: CASSTGRRHGYNEQFF. The DNA of the CDR3 is TGTGCCAGTAGTACCGGTCGGCGACACGGATACAATGAGCAGTTCTTC.

This chain links TRBV7-3 with TRBJ2-3, with a tentative D call TRBD2 (5 bases). The CDR3 covers 14 residues. V lost 5 bases and J lost 4, with 13 bases in between. Germline loops: CDR1 SGHTA, CDR2 FQGTGA. CDR3 in amino acids: CASSPLDSADTQYF. CDR3 DNA: TGTGCCAGCAGCCCACTGGACTCTGCAGATACGCAGTATTTT.

The V and J genes are TRBV19 and TRBJ1-1; D ambiguous. Trimming removed 3 bases at V and 11 bases at J, with 22 bases between. This CDR3 is 15 amino acids long. Germline lookup yields CDR1 LNHDA and CDR2 SQIVND (reference sequence). The DNA for the CDR3 is TGTGCCAGTAGTATGGAACGTCCTAAGGGAGACCGGGCTTTCTTT. This codes for CASSMERPKGDRAFF. Variable domain in full (rest from reference TRBV19 and TRBJ1-1): DGGITQSPKYLFRKEGQNVTLSCEQNLNHDAMYWYRQDPGQGLRLIYYSQIVNDFQKGDIAEGYSVSREKKESFPLTVTSAQKNPTAFYLCASSMERPKGDRAFFGQGTRLTVV.

This clone was recorded a few times. This chain connects TRBV5-3 to TRBJ1-1; 8 bases line up with TRBD1. TRBV5-3 is classed as an ORF, of uncertain function. The ends lost 2 bases at V and 0 bases at J; junction bases unmatched: 6. The CDR3 is 16 amino acids. CDR3 region: CARSFSRTGLNTEAFF. CDR3 coding DNA: TGTGCCAGAAGCTTTAGTCGGACAGGGTTGAACACTGAAGCTTTCTTT.

V usage is TRBV19 and J usage is TRBJ2-3; TRBD1 aligns across 9 bases. Germline CDR1 reads LNHDA; CDR2 reads SQIVND (reference sequence). The length of the CDR3 is 15 residues. With 4 bases clipped from V and 1 base from J, the junction kept 3 bases outside the gene matches. Here the CDR3 reads CASSTRDRGTDTQYF. The CDR3 nucleotides are TGTGCCAGTAGTACCCGGGACAGGGGCACAGATACGCAGTATTTT.

This chain joins TRBV10-3 and TRBJ2-7, with D perhaps TRBD2 (6 bases). From germline, CDR1 is ENHRY and CDR2 SYGVKD. The germline V and J ends were trimmed by 4 bases and 5 bases, with 12 bases remaining between them. The CDR3 loop spans 13 amino acids. The chain's CDR3 is CAISGRADDEQYF. The CDR3 region has the DNA TGTGCCATCAGTGGGAGGGCAGACGACGAGCAGTACTTC.

V gene TRBV18 combines with J gene TRBJ2-4; a possible D gene is TRBD1 (6 bases). Trimming took 2 bases from V and 5 from J, leaving 13 bases between them. Germline lookup yields CDR1 KGHSH and CDR2 LQKENI. The CDR3 has 15 residues. CDR3 nucleotide sequence: TGTGCCAGCTCACCATTAAGGGGGTTGGAAAACATTCAGTACTTC. Translation: CASSPLRGLENIQYF.

To note about this clone: Other DNA sequences from this sample encode an identical CDR3 as well. This sequence joins TRBV2 and TRBJ2-7, with 7 positions matching TRBD1. The CDR3 is made up of 14 amino acids. Per the germline V gene, CDR1 is SNHLY and CDR2 is FYNNEI. The V and J ends lost 2 bases and 4 bases, in that order; junction bases with no gene match: 5. CDR3 region: CASSEQGEIYEQYF. In nucleotides, the CDR3 is TGTGCCAGCAGTGAACAGGGGGAGATTTACGAGCAGTACTTC. Variable domain in full (rest from reference TRBV2 and TRBJ2-7): EPEVTQTPSHQVTQMGQEVILRCVPISNHLYFYWYRQILGQKVEFLVSFYNNEISEKSEIFDDQFSVERPDGSNFTLKIRSTKLEDSAMYFCASSEQGEIYEQYFGPGTRLTVT.

V and J are TRBV19 and TRBJ2-7; 9 bases are a match to TRBD2. Looked up from germline, CDR1 is LNHDA and CDR2 is SQIVND (reference sequence). The CDR3 extends over 16 amino acids. J lost 5 bases, V lost 9 bases, and 17 bases had no gene match. CDR3 nucleotides: TGTGCCAGCCAATTCAGCGGGGCTAGCGGGATTCACGAGCAGTACTTC. Translated: CASQFSGASGIHEQYF. Combining the CDR3 with reference TRBV19 and TRBJ2-7 gives the whole variable domain DGGITQSPKYLFRKEGQNVTLSCEQNLNHDAMYWYRQDPGQGLRLIYYSQIVNDFQKGDIAEGYSVSREKKESFPLTVTSAQKNPTAFYLCASQFSGASGIHEQYFGPGTRLTVT.

The genes are TRBV7-8 and TRBJ1-5; D gene ambiguous. Germline V gene lookup returns CDR1 SGHVS and CDR2 FQNEAQ. Trimming removed 1 base at V and 1 base at J, with 5 bases between. The CDR3 covers 14 residues. The CDR3 nucleotides are TGTGCCAGCAGCTTAGTGGTGAGCAATCAGCCCCAGCATTTT. Protein: CASSLVVSNQPQHF.

This sequence joins TRBV10-3 and TRBJ2-1, with 12 bases aligning to TRBD2. Per germline, CDR1 ENHRY and CDR2 SYGVKD. CDR3 length equals 17 residues. V dropped 4 bases and J dropped 1; count of bases not matched to a gene: 5. The CDR3 region is CAISGLAGDPSYNEQFF. The CDR3, as DNA: TGTGCCATCAGTGGACTAGCGGGGGACCCATCCTACAATGAGCAGTTCTTC.

The gene calls are TRBV7-3 and TRBJ2-7, with 8 bases identical to TRBD1. CDR1 and CDR2 from the germline V gene are SGHTA and FQGTGA. The J segment lost 5 bases and the V segment lost 5 bases, leaving 5 bases of the junction unmatched. This CDR3 comprises 13 residues. The CDR3 loop reads CASSLDRVNEQYF. The CDR3 bases are TGTGCCAGCAGCCTGGACAGGGTGAACGAGCAGTACTTC.

In this sample, this clone turned up a few times. In DNA form, the CDR3 reads TGTGCCAGTAGTATAGATAGGTCAGGGGGCCAGAGTAAGCCCCAGCATTTT. Translated: CASSIDRSGGQSKPQHF. The genes are TRBV19 and TRBJ1-5; 8 bases are a match to TRBD1. This CDR3 comprises 17 residues. The ends lost 0 bases at V and 8 bases at J; junction bases unmatched: 12. Per germline, CDR1 LNHDA and CDR2 SQIVND (reference sequence).

CDR3 DNA: TGTGCCAGCAGTGGCGGACAGGGCCACTACACCTTC. This translates into CASSGGQGHYTF. The chain employs TRBV6-1 and TRBJ1-2, with 8 bases identical to TRBD1. The CDR3 sequence is 12 residues long. The J segment lost 10 bases and the V segment lost 4 bases, leaving 5 bases of the junction unmatched. CDR1 and CDR2 (germline): MNHNS, SASEGT.